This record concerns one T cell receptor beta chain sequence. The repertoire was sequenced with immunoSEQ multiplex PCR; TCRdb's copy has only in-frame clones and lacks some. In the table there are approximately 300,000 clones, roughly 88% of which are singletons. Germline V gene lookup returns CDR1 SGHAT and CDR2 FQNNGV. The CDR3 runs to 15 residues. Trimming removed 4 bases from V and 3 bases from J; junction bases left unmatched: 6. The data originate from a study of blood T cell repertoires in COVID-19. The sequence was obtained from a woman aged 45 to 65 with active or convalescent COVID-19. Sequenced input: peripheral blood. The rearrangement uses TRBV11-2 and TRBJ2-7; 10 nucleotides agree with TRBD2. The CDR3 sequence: CASSSGLAAYYEQYF. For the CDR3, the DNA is TGTGCCAGCAGCTCCGGACTAGCGGCCTACTACGAGCAGTACTTC.